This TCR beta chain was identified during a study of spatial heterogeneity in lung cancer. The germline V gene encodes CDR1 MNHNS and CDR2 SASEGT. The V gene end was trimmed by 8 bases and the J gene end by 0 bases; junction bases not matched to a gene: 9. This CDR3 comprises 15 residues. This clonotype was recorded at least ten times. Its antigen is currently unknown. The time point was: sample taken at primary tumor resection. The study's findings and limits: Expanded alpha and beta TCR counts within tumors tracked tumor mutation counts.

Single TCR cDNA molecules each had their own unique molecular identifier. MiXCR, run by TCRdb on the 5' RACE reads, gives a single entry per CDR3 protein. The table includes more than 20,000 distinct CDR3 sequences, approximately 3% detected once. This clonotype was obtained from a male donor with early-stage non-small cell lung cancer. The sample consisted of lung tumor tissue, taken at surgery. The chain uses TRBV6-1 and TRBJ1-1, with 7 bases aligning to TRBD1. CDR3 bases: TGTGCCAGCCAGACAGGGAGGTCAGTGAACACTGAAGCTTTCTTT. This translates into CASQTGRSVNTEAFF.